This is a list of T cell receptor beta chains from one sample in a study of T cell repertoires in cytomegalovirus infection. Each CDR3 protein gets one entry after TCRdb re-called the reads with MiXCR. The sample contains a few hundred thousand distinct CDR3 sequences, approximately 17% of which appear only once. What was sequenced was CD8+ T cells from PBMCs. These TCRs come from a human donor in good health (CMV status not recorded). Some clones in this sample may be carry-over from other donors' samples. Both conserved end residues are part of each CDR3. A D gene is named only where the DNA matches it firmly. A clone size is listed for some rows: how often the clone was seen (once, few, many), or a class if it is expanded.

D: .; V: TRBV4-1; size: .; J: TRBJ2-7; DNA: TGCGCCAGCAGCCATTTAGGGGATGGCTACGAGCAGTACTTC; CDR3: CASSHLGDGYEQYF
D: .; V: TRBV7-3; size: few; J: TRBJ1-1; DNA: TGTGCCAGCAGCTTAACCACAGGAGCGAACACTGAAGCTTTCTTT; CDR3: CASSLTTGANTEAFF
D: TRBD1; V: TRBV6-1; size: many; J: TRBJ1-5; DNA: TGTGCCAGCGCGGGACAGGAAGGTAGCAATCAGCCCCAGCATTTT; CDR3: CASAGQEGSNQPQHF
D: TRBD1; V: TRBV28; size: .; J: TRBJ2-5; DNA: TGTGCCAGCAGTTCCCAACTGGCATGGGACAGCCAAGGGACCCAGTACTTC; CDR3: CASSSQLAWDSQGTQYF
D: TRBD2; V: TRBV7-8; size: many; J: TRBJ2-1; DNA: TGTGCCAGCAGCTCGTACGGGACTAGCGACTACAATGAGCAGTTCTTC; CDR3: CASSSYGTSDYNEQFF
D: .; V: TRBV6-1; size: many; J: TRBJ1-3; DNA: TGTGCCAGCAGTTCAGGCTTCTCTGGAAACACCATATATTTT; CDR3: CASSSGFSGNTIYF
D: .; V: TRBV4-1; size: .; J: TRBJ1-2; DNA: TGCGCCAGTAGCCCCCTGGGACGCGGCTATGGCTACACCTTC; CDR3: CASSPLGRGYGYTF
D: .; V: TRBV7-9; size: .; J: TRBJ2-1; DNA: TGTGCCAGCAGCCCGGACAGTCGTGAGCAGTTCTTC; CDR3: CASSPDSREQFF
D: .; V: TRBV12-3/TRBV12-4; size: many; J: TRBJ1-1; DNA: TGTGCCAGCAGTTTAGTTACGGAGAACACTGAAGCTTTCTTT; CDR3: CASSLVTENTEAFF
D: .; V: TRBV6-5; size: .; J: TRBJ1-1; DNA: TGTGCCAGCAGTTATGGGGCGGGCCCCAACACTGAAGCTTTCTTT; CDR3: CASSYGAGPNTEAFF
D: .; V: TRBV2; size: few; J: TRBJ1-1; DNA: TGTGCCAGCCCGGGGGGGGTAGACACTGAAGCTTTCTTT; CDR3: CASPGGVDTEAFF
D: TRBD1; V: TRBV29-1; size: few; J: TRBJ1-1; DNA: TGCAGCGTATCGGACAGGGGGCTGAACACTGAAGCTTTCTTT; CDR3: CSVSDRGLNTEAFF
D: .; V: TRBV5-1; size: many; J: TRBJ2-3; DNA: TGCGCCAGCAGCTCGGGGATTGACAGAAGTTCCTTCTATACGCAGTATTTT; CDR3: CASSSGIDRSSFYTQYF
D: .; V: TRBV5-5; size: few; J: TRBJ2-2; DNA: TGTGCCAGCAGCCCGGACAGTTTAACCGGGGAGCTGTTTTTT; CDR3: CASSPDSLTGELFF
D: .; V: TRBV7-2; size: many; J: TRBJ1-1; DNA: TGTGCCAGCAGCTTAGCGGGCGGGGGGGCAACTGAAGCTTTCTTT; CDR3: CASSLAGGGATEAFF
D: TRBD1; V: TRBV6-6; size: many; J: TRBJ1-5; DNA: TGTGCCAGCAGTTACTTGCAGGGGGTCGAACAGCCCCAGCATTTT; CDR3: CASSYLQGVEQPQHF
D: TRBD2; V: TRBV27; size: .; J: TRBJ2-1; DNA: TGTGCCAGCAGTCCTAACGCCGGGACTAGCGCCTACAATGAGCAGTTCTTC; CDR3: CASSPNAGTSAYNEQFF
D: .; V: TRBV7-2; size: .; J: TRBJ1-6; DNA: TGTGCCAGCAACGAACTCGGTTCCGATAATTCACCCCTCCACTTT; CDR3: CASNELGSDNSPLHF
D: .; V: TRBV6-5; size: few; J: TRBJ2-7; DNA: TGTGCCAGCAGTCCGGAGACAGATGTATCCTACGAGCAGTACTTC; CDR3: CASSPETDVSYEQYF
D: .; V: TRBV5-1; size: .; J: TRBJ2-5; DNA: TGCGCCAGCAGCCCAGAGACCTATGACAGAGCAGAAGAGACCCAGTACTTC; CDR3: CASSPETYDRAEETQYF
D: TRBD1; V: TRBV5-5; size: .; J: TRBJ1-6; DNA: TGTGCCAGCAGAATACAGGGGGCTGAAAATAATTCACCCCTCCACTTT; CDR3: CASRIQGAENNSPLHF
D: .; V: TRBV28; size: many; J: TRBJ1-5; DNA: TGTGCCAGCAGTACCCCGGCGGACGATAGCAATCAGCCCCAGCATTTT; CDR3: CASSTPADDSNQPQHF
D: .; V: TRBV7-7; size: many; J: TRBJ2-7; DNA: TGTGCTAGCAGCTTAGGCCCTTTGGACTACGAGCAGTACTTC; CDR3: CASSLGPLDYEQYF
D: .; V: TRBV5-4; size: .; J: TRBJ2-5; DNA: TGTGCCAGCAGCTTTCTCGGGGATCAAGAGACCCAGTACTTC; CDR3: CASSFLGDQETQYF
D: TRBD1; V: TRBV20-1; size: .; J: TRBJ1-2; DNA: TGCAGTGCCCTTCCGGGACAGAGCTATGGCTACACCTTC; CDR3: CSALPGQSYGYTF
D: .; V: TRBV5-6; size: .; J: TRBJ2-5; DNA: TGTGCCAGCAGCTTTGTCGGGGGCAAACGGTACTTC; CDR3: CASSFVGGKRYF
D: TRBD2; V: TRBV28; size: .; J: TRBJ2-7; DNA: TGTGCCAGCAGTTATATGCCTAGCGGGGGCTCCTACGAGCAGTACTTC; CDR3: CASSYMPSGGSYEQYF
D: .; V: TRBV6-1; size: many; J: TRBJ2-2; DNA: TGTGCCAGCAGTTTTGGAGGGCACGGGGAGCTGTTTTTT; CDR3: CASSFGGHGELFF
D: TRBD1; V: TRBV7-6; size: few; J: TRBJ2-5; DNA: TGTGCCAGCAGCCTGACAGGGGGCCAAGAGACCCAGTACTTC; CDR3: CASSLTGGQETQYF
D: TRBD2; V: TRBV2; size: .; J: TRBJ2-7; DNA: TGTGCCAGCAGTGAAGGGGCGGGGGACTACGAGCAGTACTTC; CDR3: CASSEGAGDYEQYF
D: .; V: TRBV7-9; size: few; J: TRBJ1-1; DNA: TGTGCCAGCAGCTTGGCCGGGACCGGTGAAGCTTTCTTT; CDR3: CASSLAGTGEAFF
D: .; V: TRBV7-2; size: many; J: TRBJ2-4; DNA: TGTGCCAGCAGCTTCGGTCAGGGCCTCGACAAAAACATTCAGTACTTC; CDR3: CASSFGQGLDKNIQYF
D: .; V: TRBV7-6; size: many; J: TRBJ2-2; DNA: TGTGCCAGCAGCGCCAACAGGCCCGCCACCGGGGAGCTGTTTTTT; CDR3: CASSANRPATGELFF
D: .; V: TRBV19; size: .; J: TRBJ2-1; DNA: TGTGCCAGTAAGGAACAGAACAATGAGCAGTTCTTC; CDR3: CASKEQNNEQFF
D: .; V: TRBV19; size: few; J: TRBJ1-5; DNA: TGTGCCACAATGCCCGGTTTTAATCAGCCCCAGCATTTT; CDR3: CATMPGFNQPQHF
D: TRBD2; V: TRBV9; size: .; J: TRBJ2-7; DNA: TGTGCCAGCAGCGTAGGGGTAGCGGGACCCTACGAGCAGTACTTC; CDR3: CASSVGVAGPYEQYF
D: TRBD2; V: TRBV12-3/TRBV12-4; size: .; J: TRBJ2-3; DNA: TGTGCCAGCAGTCCTATCCTCGGGAGGGAAGCGGATACGCAGTATTTT; CDR3: CASSPILGREADTQYF
D: TRBD2; V: TRBV6-5; size: few; J: TRBJ2-7; DNA: TGTGCCAGCAGTTACTCTAGCGGGGGGGCTAGCGCCTACGAGCAGTACTTC; CDR3: CASSYSSGGASAYEQYF